This T cell receptor (beta chain) was identified in a study of T cells in Graves' hyperthyroidism and ophthalmopathy. Ten or more counts support this clonotype. RNA transcripts served as the template for amplifying TCR beta CDR3 regions. RT-PCR in the first round (using the HTBI primer set) targeted the TCR CDR3. MiXCR, applied by TCRdb to the multiplex PCR reads, yields one record per CDR3 protein. The profile covers approximately 400,000 distinct CDR3 sequences, with around a sixth appearing a single time and 40% taken by the ten largest. Germline CDR1 and CDR2: LGHDT and YNNKEL (reference sequence). V lost 4 bases to trimming and J lost 4 bases; unmatched junction nucleotides: 12. CDR3 length: 17 residues.

Sequencing was performed on blood. The chain couples TRBV3-1 to TRBJ1-1, with 10 bases fitting TRBD1. This sequence was found in a man between 18 and 29 years old with Graves' ophthalmopathy. This chain's CDR3 is CASSLRQGAYEGTEAFF. The CDR3 DNA follows: TGTGCCAGCAGCCTGCGACAGGGGGCTTACGAAGGCACTGAAGCTTTCTTT. Filled out from reference TRBV3-1 and TRBJ1-1, the complete variable domain reads DTAVSQTPKYLVTQMGNDKSIKCEQNLGHDTMYWYKQDSKKFLKIMFSYNNKELIINETVPNRFSPKSPDKAHLNLHINSLELGDSAVYFCASSLRQGAYEGTEAFFGQGTRLTVV.